The clone carrying this TCR beta chain was seen a handful of times. The data originate from a study of blood T cell repertoires in COVID-19. For the study at large: The recovered donors of Cohort 3 showed two negative PCRs, clearance, or symptom resolution. The analysed material was cDNA or gDNA that came from T cells, B-cell-depleted T cells, or PBMCs.

The CDR3 runs 15 residues. Germline-derived CDR1 and CDR2 are MNHEY and SVGAGI. J was trimmed by 4 bases and V by 4 bases; bases with no gene match: 9. Original processing methods: Counts of nucleated cells, estimated from reference gene primer amplification, were obtained. Libraries were prepared by immunoSEQ multiplex PCR; TCRdb keeps only in-frame clonotypes and omits some of them. V, J and clone size reflect that table, while D and trimming were determined from the DNA. The sample lists some 300,000 clones; roughly 91% were seen once. V usage is TRBV6-5 and J usage is TRBJ1-2, with 7 bases aligning to TRBD1. The source of this sequence is an older woman in a cohort exposed to, infected with or recovered from COVID-19 (not recorded which). Sequencing was done on a sample of PBMCs or T cells enriched from blood (not recorded which). The CDR3 loop is CASSSPGQSSYGYTF. The CDR3 region has the DNA TGTGCCAGCAGTTCTCCGGGACAGAGCTCCTATGGCTACACCTTC.